These 8 T cell receptor beta chains share one sample of origin, sequenced in a study of blood T cell repertoires in COVID-19. Sequencing used immunoSEQ multiplex PCR; TCRdb keeps in-frame clones, though not all of them. The sample carries a few thousand clones, about three quarters recorded once. The material sequenced was peripheral blood. Receptors were obtained from a man between 65 and 79 years old with active COVID-19.

The chain is built from TRBV4-1 and TRBJ1-2; D not resolved. V lost 0 bases and J lost 8, with 19 bases in between. The CDR3 is 16 amino acids. In germline, CDR1 is MGHRA, CDR2 YSYEKL. Here the CDR3 reads CASSQEIGSGRRGYTF. As DNA, the CDR3 is TGCGCCAGCAGCCAAGAAATTGGGTCAGGACGGAGGGGCTACACCTTC.

The chain carries TRBV7-9 and TRBJ2-2, with a weak D call TRBD1 (6 bases). The CDR3 has 14 amino acids. CDR1 SEHNR and CDR2 FQNEAQ come from the germline V gene (reference sequence). V was clipped by 0 bases and J by 9 bases, with 11 bases between them. This CDR3 is CASSLASRDRELFF. DNA of the CDR3: TGTGCCAGCAGCTTAGCGTCAAGGGACAGGGAGCTGTTTTTT.

This chain's CDR3 is CASSSRGGTEAFF. The CDR3 DNA follows: TGTGCCAGCAGCTCCCGCGGGGGGACTGAAGCTTTCTTT. The rearrangement uses TRBV7-8 and TRBJ1-1; the D gene is possibly TRBD1 (5 bases). CDR1 SGHVS and CDR2 FQNEAQ come from the germline V gene. Trimming removed 4 bases at V and 5 bases at J, with 11 bases between. This CDR3 has 13 amino acids.

The V call is TRBV2, the J call TRBJ1-6, with 7 bases matching TRBD1. This CDR3 has 14 residues. J was trimmed by 9 bases and V by 5 bases; bases with no gene match: 7. Germline V lookup: CDR1 SNHLY, CDR2 FYNNEI. CDR3 amino acids: CASSPDRSRSPLHF. Here the CDR3 DNA reads TGTGCCAGCAGTCCGGACAGGTCCCGTTCACCCCTCCACTTT. Filled out from reference TRBV2 and TRBJ1-6, the complete variable domain reads EPEVTQTPSHQVTQMGQEVILRCVPISNHLYFYWYRQILGQKVEFLVSFYNNEISEKSEIFDDQFSVERPDGSNFTLKIRSTKLEDSAMYFCASSPDRSRSPLHFGNGTRLTVT.

This clone was seen more than once but under ten times. The chain links TRBV2 to TRBJ1-2, with D perhaps matching TRBD1 (5 bases). Germline loops: CDR1 SNHLY, CDR2 FYNNEI. Trimming shortened V by 4 bases and J by 0 bases, and 6 bases separated the two germline ends. This CDR3 contains 13 residues. This CDR3 is CASSVDTNYGYTF. CDR3 DNA sequence: TGTGCCAGCAGTGTGGACACTAACTATGGCTACACCTTC.

The rearrangement uses TRBV6-5 and TRBJ2-7; TRBD2 matches 7 bases. Per the germline V gene, CDR1 is MNHEY and CDR2 is SVGAGI. The V segment lost 2 bases and the J segment 1 base; nucleotides outside the gene matches: 5. The CDR3 extends over 15 amino acids. The CDR3 sequence: CASSYGGGESYEQYF. Here the CDR3 DNA reads TGTGCCAGCAGTTACGGGGGAGGGGAATCCTACGAGCAGTACTTC.

This clone was detected only a few times. The chain couples TRBV10-1 to TRBJ1-1; the D is unclear. V shed 7 bases and J shed 5 bases, with 17 bases lying between them. This CDR3 region has 14 residues. Germline V lookup: CDR1 WNHNN, CDR2 SYGVQD (reference sequence). The CDR3 sequence: CASIRVYGSTEAFF. The CDR3 DNA reads TGCGCCAGCATTCGAGTTTATGGGAGTACTGAAGCTTTCTTT.

CDR3 coding DNA: TGTGCCAGCAGGCGCCAGGGGCTCGACGAGCAGTACTTC. It translates to CASRRQGLDEQYF. The J gene is TRBJ2-7, the V gene TRBV11-2; D is perhaps TRBD1 (6 bases). Per the germline V gene, CDR1 is SGHAT and CDR2 is FQNNGV. The CDR3 spans 13 residues. Trimming removed 6 bases from V and 5 bases from J, with 14 bases in between.